A selection of T cell receptor beta chains follows, all from one sample in a study of cytomegalovirus exposure and HLA in healthy donors. The data were produced by immunoSEQ multiplex PCR, yet TCRdb's version contains in-frame clones alone and is incomplete. The data contain under 350,000 clones, 65% to 90% of them singletons. The sequenced material came from PBMCs. These receptors all come from a woman between 18 and 29 years old in good health and CMV-seronegative. Both conserved end residues are part of each CDR3. The order of the fields is CDR3 length, clone size, D gene, J gene, V gene, CDR3 DNA, CDR3 protein. D genes are given only for firm matches. Clone size is given for some rows only: seen once, a few or many times, or a class if the clone is expanded.

>15|.|TRBD1|TRBJ2-7|TRBV7-6
TGTGCCAGCAGCTCGGCAGGGGGCCTCATCTACGAGCAGTACTTC
CASSSAGGLIYEQYF
>14|.|.|TRBJ2-7|TRBV25-1
TGTGCCAGCACCGACCGGGACTCCTTCGGCGAGCAGTACTTC
CASTDRDSFGEQYF
>15|.|.|TRBJ1-2|TRBV11-2
TGTGCCAGCAGCTCCTGGGGAGCCTCTAACTATGGCTACACCTTC
CASSSWGASNYGYTF
>15|.|.|TRBJ2-5|TRBV14
TGTGCCAGCAGCCTATCGACAGGTTCCCAAGAGACCCAGTACTTC
CASSLSTGSQETQYF
>15|once|.|TRBJ1-3|TRBV30
TGTGCCCACAAGCCCTCCCCAGGGGCCGGAAACACCATATATTTT
CAHKPSPGAGNTIYF
>15|.|TRBD1|TRBJ2-5|TRBV6-1
TGTGCCAGCACTGTCGATCCGACAGGGGTAAAGACCCAGTACTTC
CASTVDPTGVKTQYF
>15|.|TRBD1|TRBJ1-5|TRBV5-4
TGTGCCAGCAGCTTGGCGGGACAGGGATTTCAGCCCCAGCATTTT
CASSLAGQGFQPQHF
>13|.|.|TRBJ1-2|TRBV28
TGTGCCAGCAGTCGGGACATCGACTATGGCTACACCTTC
CASSRDIDYGYTF
>13|.|TRBD1|TRBJ2-2|TRBV27
TGTGCCAGCAGTCAGACAGGGCCCGGGGAGCTGTTTTTT
CASSQTGPGELFF
>16|.|TRBD2|TRBJ2-3|TRBV4-3
TGCGCCAGCAGCCAAGATAATAGCGGGGTTGGAGATACGCAGTATTTT
CASSQDNSGVGDTQYF
>15|.|.|TRBJ1-5|TRBV11-2
TGTGCCAGCAGCTCCGCCAGGGGAGGCAATCAGCCCCAGCATTTT
CASSSARGGNQPQHF
>14|.|.|TRBJ1-5|TRBV19
TGTGCCACCCCGAGTCCAGGAAACAAGGAACCCCAGCATTTT
CATPSPGNKEPQHF
>14|.|TRBD2|TRBJ2-1|TRBV2
TGTGCCAGCAGAGGCGGGGGGCCAACCAATGAGCAGTTCTTC
CASRGGGPTNEQFF
>21|.|TRBD2|TRBJ2-1|TRBV9
TGTGCCAGCAGCGTAGGGACAGGGGACCCTAGCGGGGGGGCCTTACAGAATGAGCAGTTCTTC
CASSVGTGDPSGGALQNEQFF